Below, one TCR beta chain is given with its context. What it binds is unknown. These data belong to a study of cytomegalovirus exposure and HLA in healthy donors. Study at large: The use of the same platform for the approximately 110 validation repertoires and the roughly 730 first-cohort repertoires was reported by a later analysis. Study-wide points: Reports credit the classifier with highly specific, highly sensitive diagnosis of cytomegalovirus status.

The assay was immunoSEQ multiplex PCR, and TCRdb's table has in-frame clones only and misses some. The sample contains about 66,000 clones, roughly 96% of which appear only once. The V gene end was trimmed by 3 bases and the J gene end by 2 bases; junction bases not matched to a gene: 5. This CDR3 has 14 residues. CDR1 is SGDLS and CDR2 is YYNGEE in the germline V gene. The rearrangement uses TRBV9 and TRBJ2-7; 7 bases map to TRBD1. The source material was PBMCs. The source of this sequence is a young man in good health and CMV-seronegative. CDR3 nucleotides: TGTGCCAGCAGCGCAGGGGGAGACGCCTACGAGCAGTACTTC. Translating it yields CASSAGGDAYEQYF. The full variable domain, rest sourced from reference TRBV9 and TRBJ2-7, is DSGVTQTPKHLITATGQRVTLRCSPRSGDLSVYWYQQSLDQGLQFLIQYYNGEERAKGNILERFSAQQFPDLHSELNLSSLELGDSALYFCASSAGGDAYEQYFGPGTRLTVT.